Given below is one T cell receptor beta chain in context. What it binds is not known. RNA was extracted from bulk tissue without any cell sorting. This non-tumor lung sample came from over 3 cm beyond the tumor edge. TCRbeta libraries were built with three rounds of nested PCR, modified from ARM-PCR. Each CDR3 protein gets one entry after TCRdb re-called the multiplex PCR reads with MiXCR. The data hold 85,000 or so distinct CDR3 sequences, with 76% observed a single time. The data were obtained in a study of tumor and adjacent non-tumor tissue in lung cancer. In the study overall: Patients comprised about a dozen adenocarcinoma, a couple of squamous cell carcinoma and 1 small cell lung cancer. Study-level results: Significantly higher TCR diversity was found in tumor than normal lung.

There are 14 residues in the CDR3. The V gene's germline CDR1 is SGHAT and CDR2 FQNNGV. The germline V and J ends were trimmed by 8 bases and 7 bases, with 21 bases remaining between them. The receptor was derived from a woman aged 45-59 years with non-small cell lung cancer. The specimen sequenced was distant non-tumor lung tissue. This chain uses TRBV11-2 with TRBJ2-7, with a tentative D call TRBD2 (5 bases). DNA for the CDR3: TGTGCCAGCGGCTCGAGGAGCGAGGGTGTGGAGCAGTACTTC. Amino acid sequence: CASGSRSEGVEQYF.